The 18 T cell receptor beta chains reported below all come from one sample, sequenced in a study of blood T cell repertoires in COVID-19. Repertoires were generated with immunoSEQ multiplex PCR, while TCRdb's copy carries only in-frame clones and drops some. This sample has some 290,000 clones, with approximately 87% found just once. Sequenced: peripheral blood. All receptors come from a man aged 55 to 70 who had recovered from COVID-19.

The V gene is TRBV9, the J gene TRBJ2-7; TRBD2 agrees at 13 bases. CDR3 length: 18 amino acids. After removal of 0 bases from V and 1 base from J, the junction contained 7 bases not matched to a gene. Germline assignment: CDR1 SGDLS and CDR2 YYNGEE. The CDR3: CASSVDTSGGAQSYEQYF. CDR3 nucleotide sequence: TGTGCCAGCAGCGTAGATACTAGCGGGGGGGCCCAGTCCTACGAGCAGTACTTC.

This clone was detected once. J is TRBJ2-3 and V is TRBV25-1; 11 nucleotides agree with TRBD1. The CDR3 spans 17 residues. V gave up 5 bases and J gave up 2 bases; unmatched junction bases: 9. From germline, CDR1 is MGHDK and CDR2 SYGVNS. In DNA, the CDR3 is TGTGCCAGCAGTCCGGGACAGGGGGAATGGTACACAGATACGCAGTATTTT. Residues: CASSPGQGEWYTDTQYF.

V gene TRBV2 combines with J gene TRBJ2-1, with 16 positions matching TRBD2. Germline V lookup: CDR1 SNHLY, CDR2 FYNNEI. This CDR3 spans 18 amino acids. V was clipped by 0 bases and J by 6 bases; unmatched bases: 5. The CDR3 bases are TGTGCCAGCAGTGAAGCCCGGGGACTAGCGGGAGGGGGCAATGAGCAGTTCTTC. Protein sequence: CASSEARGLAGGGNEQFF.

DNA of the CDR3: TGTGCCAGCTCGTTAGGTAGGGGATCCCGCACAGATACGCAGTATTTT. It codes for CASSLGRGSRTDTQYF. This chain connects TRBV28 to TRBJ2-3; possibly TRBD1 for D (5 bases). The V gene lost 8 bases and the J gene lost 1 base, with 19 bases spanning the gap. CDR3 length: 16 residues. Germline CDR1 MDHEN, CDR2 SYDVKM.

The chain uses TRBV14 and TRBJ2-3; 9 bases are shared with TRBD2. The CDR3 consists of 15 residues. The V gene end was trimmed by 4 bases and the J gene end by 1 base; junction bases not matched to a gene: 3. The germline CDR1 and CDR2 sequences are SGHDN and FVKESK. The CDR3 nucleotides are TGTGCCAGCAGCCGAAAGCGGGGGGGCACAGATACGCAGTATTTT. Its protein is CASSRKRGGTDTQYF. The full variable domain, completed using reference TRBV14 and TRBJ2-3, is EAGVTQFPSHSVIEKGQTVTLRCDPISGHDNLYWYRRVMGKEIKFLLHFVKESKQDESGMPNNRFLAERTGGTYSTLKVQPAELEDSGVYFCASSRKRGGTDTQYFGPGTRLTVL.

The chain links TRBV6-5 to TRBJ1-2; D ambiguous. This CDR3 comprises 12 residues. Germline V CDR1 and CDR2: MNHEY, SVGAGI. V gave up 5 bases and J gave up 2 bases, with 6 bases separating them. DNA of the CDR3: TGTGCCAGCAGTCGAGGAAACTATGGCTACACCTTC. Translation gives CASSRGNYGYTF.

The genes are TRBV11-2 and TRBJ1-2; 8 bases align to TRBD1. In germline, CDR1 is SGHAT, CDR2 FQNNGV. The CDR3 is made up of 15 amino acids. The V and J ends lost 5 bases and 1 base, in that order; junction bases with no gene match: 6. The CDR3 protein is CASSPDRGDNYGYTF. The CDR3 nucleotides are TGTGCCAGCAGCCCTGACAGGGGCGATAACTATGGCTACACCTTC.

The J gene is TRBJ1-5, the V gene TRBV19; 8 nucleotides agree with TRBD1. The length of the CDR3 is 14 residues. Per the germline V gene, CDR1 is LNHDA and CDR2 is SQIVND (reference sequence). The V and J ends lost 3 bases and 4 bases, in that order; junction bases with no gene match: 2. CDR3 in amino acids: CASSIRQGNQPQHF. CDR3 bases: TGTGCCAGTAGTATTCGACAGGGGAATCAGCCCCAGCATTTT.

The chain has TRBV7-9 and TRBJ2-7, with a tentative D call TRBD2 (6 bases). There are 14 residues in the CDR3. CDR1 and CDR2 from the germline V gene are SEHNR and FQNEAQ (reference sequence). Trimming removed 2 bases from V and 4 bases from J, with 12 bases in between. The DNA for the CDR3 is TGTGCCAGCAGCTTACCTAGCGAGGGGTACGAGCAGTACTTC. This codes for CASSLPSEGYEQYF.

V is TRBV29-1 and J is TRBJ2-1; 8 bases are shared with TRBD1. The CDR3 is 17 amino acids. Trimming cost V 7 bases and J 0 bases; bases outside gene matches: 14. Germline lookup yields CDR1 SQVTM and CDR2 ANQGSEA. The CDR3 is CSATRQTGGRSYNEQFF. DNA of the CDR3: TGCAGCGCCACGAGACAAACAGGGGGACGCTCCTACAATGAGCAGTTCTTC.

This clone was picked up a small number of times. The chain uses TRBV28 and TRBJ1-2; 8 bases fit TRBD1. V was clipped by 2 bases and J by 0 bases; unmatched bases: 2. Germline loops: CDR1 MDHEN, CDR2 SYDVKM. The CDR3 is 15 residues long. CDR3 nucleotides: TGTGCCAGCAGTTTAAGGGGACAGGCTAACTATGGCTACACCTTC. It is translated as CASSLRGQANYGYTF.

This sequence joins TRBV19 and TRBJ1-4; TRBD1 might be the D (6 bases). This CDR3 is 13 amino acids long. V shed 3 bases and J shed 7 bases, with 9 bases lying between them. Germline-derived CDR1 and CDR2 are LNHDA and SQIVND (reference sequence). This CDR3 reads CASSIQGTEKLFF. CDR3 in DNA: TGTGCCAGTAGTATCCAGGGGACTGAAAAACTGTTTTTT.

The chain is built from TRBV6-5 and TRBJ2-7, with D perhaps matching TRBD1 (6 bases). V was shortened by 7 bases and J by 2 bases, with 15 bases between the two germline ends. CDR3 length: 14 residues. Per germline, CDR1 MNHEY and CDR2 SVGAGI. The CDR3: CASTVGGPPYEQYF. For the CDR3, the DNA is TGTGCCAGCACAGTTGGGGGCCCCCCCTACGAGCAGTACTTC.

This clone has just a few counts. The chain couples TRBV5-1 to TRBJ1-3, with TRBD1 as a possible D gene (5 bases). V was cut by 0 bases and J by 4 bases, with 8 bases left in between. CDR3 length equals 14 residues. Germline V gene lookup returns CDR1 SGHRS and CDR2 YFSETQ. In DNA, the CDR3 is TGCGCCAGCAGCTTGGAAGGGGAAGGAAACACCATATATTTT. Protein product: CASSLEGEGNTIYF.

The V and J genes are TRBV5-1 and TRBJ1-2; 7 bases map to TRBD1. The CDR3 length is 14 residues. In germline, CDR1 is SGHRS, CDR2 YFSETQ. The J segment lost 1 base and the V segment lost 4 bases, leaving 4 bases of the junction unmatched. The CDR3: CASSTGEFNYGYTF. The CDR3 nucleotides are TGCGCCAGCAGCACAGGGGAATTTAACTATGGCTACACCTTC.

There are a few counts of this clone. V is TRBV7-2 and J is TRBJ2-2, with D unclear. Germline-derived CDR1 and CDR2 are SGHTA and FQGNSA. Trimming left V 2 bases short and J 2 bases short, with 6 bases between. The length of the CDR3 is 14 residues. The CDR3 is CASSLLANTGELFF. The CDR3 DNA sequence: TGTGCCAGCAGCTTATTGGCCAACACCGGGGAGCTGTTTTTT.

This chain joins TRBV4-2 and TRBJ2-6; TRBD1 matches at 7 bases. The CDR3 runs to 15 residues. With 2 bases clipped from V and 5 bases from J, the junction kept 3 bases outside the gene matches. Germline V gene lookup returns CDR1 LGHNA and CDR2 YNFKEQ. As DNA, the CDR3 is TGTGCCAGCAGCCAAACGACAGGGAGGGCCAACGTCCTGACTTTC. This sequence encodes CASSQTTGRANVLTF.

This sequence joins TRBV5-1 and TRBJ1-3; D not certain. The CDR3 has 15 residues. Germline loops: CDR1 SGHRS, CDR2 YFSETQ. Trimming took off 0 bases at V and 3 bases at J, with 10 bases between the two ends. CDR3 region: CASSLAGMHGNTIYF. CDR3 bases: TGCGCCAGCAGCTTGGCGGGAATGCATGGAAACACCATATATTTT.